This paragraph covers one T cell receptor (beta chain) sequence. Deep-level assay runs were performed. The data were produced by immunoSEQ multiplex PCR, yet TCRdb's version contains in-frame clones alone and is incomplete. Of some 650,000 clones in the sample, almost 97% were seen once. This CDR3 spans 15 amino acids. Trimming removed 4 bases from V and 3 bases from J, with 14 bases in between. Germline lookup yields CDR1 MNHNS and CDR2 SASEGT. Naive CD4+ cells were CD45RA-selected; the remaining cells were memory. This sample was included in a study of shared clonotypes between healthy human individuals. As for the study in general: Every donor yielded three CD4 naive, three CD4 memory, two CD8 naive and one CD8 memory plate.

The clonotype comes from a woman in her 30s in good health. This rearrangement joins TRBV6-1 to TRBJ2-3; tentatively, D is TRBD2 (5 bases). Sequenced: naive CD4+ T cells sorted from blood. The sample's subset: CD45RA+ positively selected. DNA of the CDR3: TGTGCCAGCAGTGCGGGATGGGTATCGACAGATACGCAGTATTTT. Its translation is CASSAGWVSTDTQYF.